This TCR beta chain was identified in a study of blood T cell repertoires in COVID-19. Across the study: Sample material is recorded as cDNA or gDNA derived from T cells, B-cell-depleted T cells, or PBMCs.

There are 14 residues in the CDR3. CDR1 is MNHEY and CDR2 is SVGAGI in the germline V gene. V shed 6 bases and J 6 bases; nucleotides not matched to a gene: 5. In the source study's methods: Amplified reference gene primers provided the basis for estimating nucleated cell counts. Sequencing was performed with immunoSEQ multiplex PCR; in TCRdb, only in-frame clones are kept and a portion is missing. V, J and clone size are taken as reported in that table, and D and trimming were inferred from the DNA itself. This repertoire shows about 74,000 clones, 83% found once; its top ten account for around two fifths.

This clonotype originated in a man older than 75 with acute or convalescent COVID-19. The sample comprised peripheral blood. The chain is built from TRBV6-5 and TRBJ1-6, with 7 positions matching TRBD1. This CDR3 reads CASRTGQINSPLHF. The CDR3 DNA sequence: TGTGCCAGCAGGACGGGACAGATTAATTCACCCCTCCACTTT.